This TCR beta chain was identified in a study of T-cell memory formation after mild COVID-19. MiXCR, run by TCRdb on the 5' RACE reads, gives a single entry per CDR3 protein. The sample holds 210,000 or so distinct CDR3 sequences, 27% seen once. About this clonotype: Its antigen is unidentified.

The CDR3 is 15 amino acids. V lost 5 bases and J 4 bases, leaving 17 bases between the germline ends. Study outcomes and limitations: That cross-reactive memory joined was suggested by some responding clones appearing in pre-infection memory.

This rearrangement joins TRBV12-3 or TRBV12-4 to TRBJ1-1; D is ambiguous. The sample was PBMCs or a T cell subset sorted from them (not recorded which). The clonotype comes from an adult woman who had mild COVID-19 (a few samples of this study predate the infection). Cell type and time point are not known. The CDR3 coding sequence is TGTGCCAGCAGTCCCTACCTCACGGTGAGCACTGAAGCTTTCTTT. Protein: CASSPYLTVSTEAFF.